This T cell receptor (beta chain) was sequenced in a study of cytomegalovirus exposure and HLA in healthy donors. Healthy bone marrow donors made up the cohort. The PCR had 60 Vbeta and 13 Jbeta primers. Repertoires were generated with immunoSEQ multiplex PCR, while TCRdb's copy carries only in-frame clones and drops some. Found here are fewer than 200,000 clones, roughly four fifths of them singletons; the top ten hold around 1.6%. Worth noting for this clone: As yet, its antigen is unknown.

The CDR3 is 14 amino acids. Germline V lookup: CDR1 MNHEY, CDR2 SMNVEV (reference sequence). The ends were cut back, 5 bases at V and 7 bases at J, with 15 bases in the middle. Overall study findings and caveats: The study carried out a later analysis of TCR beta sequences. It associated some 18,000 of them with specific HLA alleles at a false discovery rate of 0.05. Equally common other TCR beta chains were less clonally expanded than HLA-associated ones, a later analysis found.

This TCR was sampled from a man in his fifties in good health and CMV-seronegative. Input material: PBMCs. This chain connects TRBV27 to TRBJ2-1, with D unresolved. CDR3 nucleotides: TGTGCCAGCAGTCTCTCACGGCAGGTTAATGAGCAGTTCTTC. Residues: CASSLSRQVNEQFF.